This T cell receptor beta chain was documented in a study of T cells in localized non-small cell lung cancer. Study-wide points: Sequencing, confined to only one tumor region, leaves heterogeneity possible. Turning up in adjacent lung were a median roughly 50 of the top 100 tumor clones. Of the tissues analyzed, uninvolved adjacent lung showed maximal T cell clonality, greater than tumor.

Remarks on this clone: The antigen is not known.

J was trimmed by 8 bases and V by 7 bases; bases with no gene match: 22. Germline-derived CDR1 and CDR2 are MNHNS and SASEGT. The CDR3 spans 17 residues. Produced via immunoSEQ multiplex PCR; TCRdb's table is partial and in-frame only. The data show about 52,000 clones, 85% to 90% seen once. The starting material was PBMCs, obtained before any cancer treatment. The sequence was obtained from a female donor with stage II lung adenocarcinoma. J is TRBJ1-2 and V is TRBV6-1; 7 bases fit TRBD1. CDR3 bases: TGTGCCAGCAATGACCGCTGGGACAGTACCCTTAAACAGGGCTACACCTTC. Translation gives CASNDRWDSTLKQGYTF.